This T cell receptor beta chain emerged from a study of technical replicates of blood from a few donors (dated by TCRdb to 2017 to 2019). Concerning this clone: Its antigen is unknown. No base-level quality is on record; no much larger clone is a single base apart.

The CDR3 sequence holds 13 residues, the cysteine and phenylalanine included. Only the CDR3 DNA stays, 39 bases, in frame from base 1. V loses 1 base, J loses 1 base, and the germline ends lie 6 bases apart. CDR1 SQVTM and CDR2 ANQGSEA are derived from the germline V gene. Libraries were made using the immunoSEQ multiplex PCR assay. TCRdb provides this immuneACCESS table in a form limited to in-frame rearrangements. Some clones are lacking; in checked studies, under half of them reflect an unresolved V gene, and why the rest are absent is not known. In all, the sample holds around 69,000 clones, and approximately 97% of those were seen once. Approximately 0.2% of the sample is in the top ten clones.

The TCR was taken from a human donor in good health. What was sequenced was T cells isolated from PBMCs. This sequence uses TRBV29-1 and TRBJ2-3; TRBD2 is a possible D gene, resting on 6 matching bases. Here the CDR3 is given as CSVEAGGTDTQYF. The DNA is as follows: TGCAGCGTTGAAGCGGGAGGCACAGATACGCAGTATTTT.